The rows below give T cell receptor beta chains drawn from one sample of a study of blood T cell repertoires in COVID-19. The method was immunoSEQ multiplex PCR; TCRdb's version includes in-frame clones alone and lacks a portion of them. This table holds approximately 300,000 clones, about 87% found once. The sequencing sample was made of peripheral blood. Every receptor here comes from a woman aged 40 to 55 with acute or convalescent COVID-19. Both conserved end residues are part of each CDR3. The D gene is left open where the match is weak. Clone size is not always given. Where it is, it says once, few, many or a class for expanded clones.

DNA: TGTGCCAGCAGCATACAGGGGACTGAAGCTTTCTTT
CDR3: CASSIQGTEAFF
D: TRBD1
J: TRBJ1-1
size: .
V: TRBV9

DNA: TGTGCCAGCAGCGTAGGACAGGGGGAGGATTATAATTCACCCCTCCACTTT
CDR3: CASSVGQGEDYNSPLHF
D: TRBD1
J: TRBJ1-6
size: .
V: TRBV9

DNA: TGTGCCAGCAGCACAGGGCCTTCCACTGAAGCTTTCTTT
CDR3: CASSTGPSTEAFF
D: .
J: TRBJ1-1
size: .
V: TRBV7-8

DNA: TGTGCCAGCAGCTTAGGCCCCCGGGACACTGAAGCTTTCTTT
CDR3: CASSLGPRDTEAFF
D: .
J: TRBJ1-1
size: .
V: TRBV13

DNA: TGTGCCAGCAGCTTAGTTCAGGGTCGATCACCCCTCCACTTT
CDR3: CASSLVQGRSPLHF
D: .
J: TRBJ1-6
size: .
V: TRBV7-9

DNA: TGTGCCAGCAGCTCCCGAATCCCAGGGAACGCTGAAGCTTTCTTT
CDR3: CASSSRIPGNAEAFF
D: .
J: TRBJ1-1
size: .
V: TRBV7-9

DNA: TGTGCCAGCAGTGAACCCGTAGACATGTCAAACACTGAAGCTTTCTTT
CDR3: CASSEPVDMSNTEAFF
D: .
J: TRBJ1-1
size: .
V: TRBV2

DNA: TGTGCCAGCAGCTTGGCGATGGGACAGGGATGGGGCAATCAGCCCCAGCATTTT
CDR3: CASSLAMGQGWGNQPQHF
D: TRBD1
J: TRBJ1-5
size: .
V: TRBV5-6

DNA: TGTGCCAGCAGCGCCGGGACTGGGAGCGAGACCCAGTACTTC
CDR3: CASSAGTGSETQYF
D: .
J: TRBJ2-5
size: .
V: TRBV6-5

DNA: TGTGCCAGCAGCGTACAGGGGGCCCACACTGAAGCTTTCTTT
CDR3: CASSVQGAHTEAFF
D: TRBD1
J: TRBJ1-1
size: .
V: TRBV27

DNA: TGTGCCAGCAGCTTGGGGCCTAGCGGGGGGTTGAATGAGCAGTTCTTC
CDR3: CASSLGPSGGLNEQFF
D: TRBD2
J: TRBJ2-1
size: .
V: TRBV5-4

DNA: TGTGCCAGCAGTTACTCGACGACGGGGTATGGCTACACCTTC
CDR3: CASSYSTTGYGYTF
D: .
J: TRBJ1-2
size: .
V: TRBV6-5

DNA: TGTGCCAGCAGCCAGAACCATAGGGAGGATGGCTACACCTTC
CDR3: CASSQNHREDGYTF
D: .
J: TRBJ1-2
size: .
V: TRBV3-1/TRBV3-2

DNA: TGCGCCAGCAGCTTGGGGGAACAAGTCATACGCAGCGGCTCTGGCTACACCTTC
CDR3: CASSLGEQVIRSGSGYTF
D: .
J: TRBJ1-2
size: once
V: TRBV5-1

DNA: TGTGCCAGCAGCTTGATAGCGGTGAACACTGAAGCTTTCTTT
CDR3: CASSLIAVNTEAFF
D: .
J: TRBJ1-1
size: .
V: TRBV27

DNA: TGTGCCAGCAGCGCGGGACAGGGGTTTTATGGCTACACCTTC
CDR3: CASSAGQGFYGYTF
D: TRBD1
J: TRBJ1-2
size: .
V: TRBV7-2

DNA: TGTGCCAGTAGCCCACAGGGGACTGAAGCTTTCTTT
CDR3: CASSPQGTEAFF
D: TRBD1
J: TRBJ1-1
size: .
V: TRBV19

DNA: TGTGCCAGCGGACAGGCCTACTATGGCTACACCTTC
CDR3: CASGQAYYGYTF
D: TRBD1
J: TRBJ1-2
size: .
V: TRBV27

DNA: TGTGCCAGCAGCCACTTCGACAGGGTTAACTATGGCTACACCTTC
CDR3: CASSHFDRVNYGYTF
D: TRBD1
J: TRBJ1-2
size: .
V: TRBV3-1/TRBV3-2

DNA: TGTGCCAGCAGGGGTCAGGGGCACTCACCCCTCCACTTT
CDR3: CASRGQGHSPLHF
D: .
J: TRBJ1-6
size: .
V: TRBV12-3/TRBV12-4

DNA: TGTGCCAGCGGCCCTGTGGGGACATCGAACACTGAAGCTTTCTTT
CDR3: CASGPVGTSNTEAFF
D: .
J: TRBJ1-1
size: .
V: TRBV6-6

DNA: TGTGCCAGCAGCGCCGGGACAGGGGAGTTGTATGGCTACACCTTC
CDR3: CASSAGTGELYGYTF
D: TRBD1
J: TRBJ1-2
size: .
V: TRBV5-6

DNA: TGTGCCAGTAGTCTCACCGGGACAGTTAATGAAAAACTGTTTTTT
CDR3: CASSLTGTVNEKLFF
D: TRBD1
J: TRBJ1-4
size: .
V: TRBV19

DNA: TGTGCCAGCAGTTTACCCAGCGGGACACCGAACACCGGGGAGCTGTTTTTT
CDR3: CASSLPSGTPNTGELFF
D: .
J: TRBJ2-2
size: .
V: TRBV27

DNA: TGTGCCACCAGCAGAGATCTACGGGTTAACTATGGCTACACCTTC
CDR3: CATSRDLRVNYGYTF
D: .
J: TRBJ1-2
size: .
V: TRBV15

DNA: TGCGCCAGCAGTGAGCCGGGGACTATCTATGAGCAGTTCTTC
CDR3: CASSEPGTIYEQFF
D: TRBD2
J: TRBJ2-1
size: .
V: TRBV10-2

DNA: TGTGCCAGCAGTAGAGGACACCCCTATGGCTACACCTTC
CDR3: CASSRGHPYGYTF
D: .
J: TRBJ1-2
size: .
V: TRBV27

DNA: TGTGCCAGCTCACCGGGACAGGGCAATGAAAAACTGTTTTTT
CDR3: CASSPGQGNEKLFF
D: TRBD1
J: TRBJ1-4
size: .
V: TRBV18

DNA: TGCAGCGTTTCACAGGGAAGGGGCACTGAAGCTTTCTTT
CDR3: CSVSQGRGTEAFF
D: .
J: TRBJ1-1
size: .
V: TRBV29-1

DNA: TGTGCCAGCAGTTACTCATCCCCAGGGCTTAATTCACCCCTCCACTTT
CDR3: CASSYSSPGLNSPLHF
D: .
J: TRBJ1-6
size: .
V: TRBV6-5

DNA: TGTGCCAGCAGTGGAGACAGGGCCTTAGGATCACCCCTCCACTTT
CDR3: CASSGDRALGSPLHF
D: TRBD1
J: TRBJ1-6
size: once
V: TRBV2

DNA: TGTGCCAGCTCGGGACTAGCGGCTAAGTACTTC
CDR3: CASSGLAAKYF
D: TRBD2
J: TRBJ2-5
size: .
V: TRBV12-3/TRBV12-4

DNA: TGTGCCAGCAGCTCCGGGGCGGCCAGCTGGGGGGGCAGGACAGATACGCAGTATTTT
CDR3: CASSSGAASWGGRTDTQYF
D: .
J: TRBJ2-3
size: .
V: TRBV7-2